This T cell receptor (beta chain) was sequenced during a study of blood T cell repertoires in COVID-19. On the study more broadly: The cDNA or gDNA used as material had been derived from T cells, B-cell-depleted T cells, or PBMCs.

The CDR3 is 17 residues long. The V segment lost 4 bases and the J segment 1 base; nucleotides outside the gene matches: 8. Germline lookup yields CDR1 LNHDA and CDR2 SQIVND (reference sequence). Assay: immunoSEQ multiplex PCR; the TCRdb copy retains only in-frame clones and omits some. Of 95,000 to 150,000 clones listed, approximately 80% are singletons. This clone turned up a few times. V usage is TRBV19 and J usage is TRBJ2-2; the match to TRBD1 covers 8 bases. This sequence originates from a human donor in a cohort sampled during active COVID-19. The material sequenced was peripheral blood. CDR3 in DNA: TGTGCCAGTAGTACTCTACCGGGACAGGAGAACACCGGGGAGCTGTTTTTT. Translating it yields CASSTLPGQENTGELFF.